Sequencing of this TCR beta chain was carried out in a study of human T cells and chemical hapten exposure. Broader study findings: There was no change with DPC sensitization in TCRs above 1 in 1000 frequency.

Total RNA was extracted from unfractionated whole blood. The CDR3 is made up of 17 amino acids. Germline V gene lookup returns CDR1 SGHTA and CDR2 FQGNSA. V was shortened by 1 base and J by 0 bases, with 13 bases between the two germline ends. One entry per CDR3 protein, called by TCRdb with MiXCR from the 5' RACE reads. The table records around 82,000 distinct CDR3 sequences, 7% to 8% of them present only once. Remarks on this clonotype: Its antigen is not identified.

This sequence joins TRBV7-2 and TRBJ1-3; D possibly corresponds to TRBD1 (5 bases). The origin of this receptor is a male donor in good health. The CDR3 here is CASSLGEGPGSGNTIYF. CDR3 bases: TGTGCCAGCAGCTTAGGCGAGGGACCAGGCTCTGGAAACACCATATATTTT.